This T cell receptor (beta chain) was identified in a study of follicular helper T cells after annual influenza vaccination listed by TCRdb under 2017. Study-wide context: After each seasonal influenza vaccination, blood was collected on days 0, 7 and 28. To look at recall of cTfh clones, some subjects were tracked through successive annual vaccinations covering the 2013-2014, 2014-2015 and 2015-2016 seasons. One week after vaccination, a second recruited cohort of more than nine subjects (Table S1) displayed a similar ICOS+CD38+ cTfh response. Multi-year samples were available for six subjects, with four spanning two vaccination seasons and two spanning three seasons. The 2013-2014 samples were cryopreserved, while the 2015 samples were processed right after collection. What the study reported, not specific to this receptor: Day 7 ICOS+CD38+ clones were most often found later in ICOS-CD38- cTfh, suggesting that subset may serve as a memory reservoir. Productive TCRB sequences were recovered from only roughly 9-23% of analyzed cells, so rare clonotypes could not be sampled. Successive annual vaccinations recalled a recurring oligoclonal ICOS+CD38+ cTfh response that included tetramer and AIM influenza-specific clonotypes. ICOS+CD38+ cTfh clonality correlated with the frequency of that population, and its change correlated with the change in circulating plasmablast frequency.

The time point tag for this specimen amounts to: 2015-2016 season, pre-vaccination. Adults were given seasonal inactivated influenza vaccine (Fluvarix), and sorted blood CD4 subsets were followed by TCRB sequencing before and after vaccination. To be eligible, subjects had to be community-dwelling and could not have received an influenza vaccine during the previous 6 months. Exclusions included influenza vaccine contraindications, substance abuse, HIV/AIDS, active malignancy, immunomodulatory medication and active illness such as respiratory infection. At each time point, somewhere between roughly 40 and 100 mL of blood was taken. Non-naive CD4+CXCR5+PD-1+ cells were defined as circulating Tfh and were sorted into two fractions, ICOS+CD38+ and ICOS-CD38-. PBMC were isolated using Ficoll-Paque PLUS or SepMate separation. Before DNA extraction, cell subsets were sorted from PBMC on a BD FACS Aria.

On this clone itself: It lacks a known antigen. Base qualities are not at hand, and no much larger clone is one base apart.

Library generation was performed with the immunoSEQ multiplex PCR assay. Adaptive Biotechnologies carried out TCRB amplification, library preparation, sequencing and preliminary bioinformatics at Survey level resolution. TCRB sequencing used multiplex PCR amplification of genomic DNA from sorted cTfh populations. As for the authors' bioinformatics: Clonality was calculated in R as 1 minus normalized Shannon entropy, and the Gini index was computed with the R package ineq. Overlap score was defined as the summed counts of shared sequences divided by the total counts of all sequences in both compared samples. Shared-clonotype significance used Fisher's exact test assuming a theoretical repertoire of 10^7 TCRB sequences. Not all clones reach the TCRdb copy of this immuneACCESS table, which keeps in-frame sequences only. Checked studies attribute under half of the gap to unresolved V genes and leave the rest unexplained. The V and J calls and clone size were taken over from that table, and D and trimming were inferred from the DNA. Across this sample there are 12,000 or so clones, with approximately 80% seen only once. The ten largest account for roughly 3.5% of the sample.

In the germline V gene (reference sequence), CDR1 corresponds to SGHNT and CDR2 to YYREEE. Between the V and J ends, shortened by 1 base and 0 bases respectively, the junction contains 2 bases. The cysteine opens and the phenylalanine closes a CDR3 of 13 amino acids. Only the CDR3 DNA is retained, 39 bases long and in frame from the first base. The clonotype comes from an adult who received the influenza vaccine. The input for sequencing was CXCR5+ CD38- circulating T follicular helper cells from blood, taken on the day of influenza vaccination. In the paper's terms, the cell subset or site label means: circulating Tfh, non-naive CD4+CXCR5+PD-1+ (ICOS+CD38+ or ICOS-CD38-). The chain was built from TRBV5-4 and TRBJ2-1; the D gene cannot be resolved reliably. Here the CDR3 is given as CASSLSSYNEQFF. The DNA sequence is TGTGCCAGCAGCTTGAGCTCCTACAATGAGCAGTTCTTC.